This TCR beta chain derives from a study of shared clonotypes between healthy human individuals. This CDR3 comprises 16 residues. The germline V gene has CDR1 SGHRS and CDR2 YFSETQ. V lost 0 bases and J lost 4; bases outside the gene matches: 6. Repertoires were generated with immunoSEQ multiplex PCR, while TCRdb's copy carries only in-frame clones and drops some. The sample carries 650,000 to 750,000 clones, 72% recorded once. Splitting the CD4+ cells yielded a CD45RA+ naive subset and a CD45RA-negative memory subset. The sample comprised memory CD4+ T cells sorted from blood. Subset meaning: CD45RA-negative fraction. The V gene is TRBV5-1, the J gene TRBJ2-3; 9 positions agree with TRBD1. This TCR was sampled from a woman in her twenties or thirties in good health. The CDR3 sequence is CASSLATGGEADTQYF. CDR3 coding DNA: TGCGCCAGCAGCTTGGCTACAGGGGGCGAAGCAGATACGCAGTATTTT.